These 8 T cell receptor beta chains were all obtained from the same sample, sequenced in a study of metastatic and nonmetastatic thyroid tumors. No treatment had been given to any patient before thyroid surgery. MiXCR re-clonotyped the PCR reads for TCRdb. The sample has about 36,000 clones, around 20% seen once. Sequenced material: blood. The origin of the receptors is a female donor with papillary thyroid cancer or a benign thyroid nodule (not recorded which). Some clones in this sample may be carry-over from other donors' samples.

This clone was seen a few times. V gene TRBV20-1 combines with J gene TRBJ2-2; D possibly corresponds to TRBD1 (5 bases). This CDR3 has 14 residues. V was clipped by 1 base and J by 2 bases, with 8 bases between them. Germline CDR1 and CDR2: DFQATT and SNEGSKA (reference sequence). CDR3 in amino acids: CSARGGQNTGELFF. CDR3 bases: TGCAGTGCTAGAGGGGGCCAAAACACCGGGGAGCTGTTTTTT.

There are many counts of this clone. The chain combines TRBV2 with TRBJ2-2, with D unclear. Germline V gene sequence: CDR1 SNHLY, CDR2 FYNNEI. V lost 3 bases to trimming and J lost 0 bases, with 5 bases between them. The CDR3 spans 14 residues. This CDR3 is CASSDLANTGELFF. CDR3 nucleotide sequence: TGTGCCAGCAGTGACCTCGCGAACACCGGGGAGCTGTTTTTT.

At least ten counts were recorded for this clone. CDR3 in amino acids: CASSVIGQVRSGSSYNEQFF. CDR3 coding DNA: TGTGCCAGCAGTGTTATAGGACAGGTGAGAAGCGGGAGCTCCTACAATGAGCAGTTCTTC. The V call is TRBV6-4, the J call TRBJ2-1; TRBD2 is a possible D gene (8 bases). CDR3 size: 20 residues. V was trimmed by 4 bases and J by 0 bases, leaving 25 bases between them. Germline-derived CDR1 and CDR2 are MRHNA and SNTAGT.

This clone was seen at least ten times. The chain employs TRBV30 and TRBJ1-4, with unresolved D. This CDR3 is 11 amino acids long. V gave up 0 bases and J gave up 7 bases, with 3 bases separating them. CDR1 and CDR2 (germline): GTSNPN, SVGIG (reference sequence). The CDR3 coding sequence is TGTGCCTGGAGTGTACTTGAAAAACTGTTTTTT. Amino acid sequence: CAWSVLEKLFF. Drawing the rest from reference TRBV30 and TRBJ1-4, the complete variable domain is SQTIHQWPATLVQPVGSPLSLECTVEGTSNPNLYWYRQAAGRGLQLLFYSVGIGQISSEVPQNLSASRPQDRQFILSSKKLLLSDSGFYLCAWSVLEKLFFGSGTQLSVL.

In this sample, this clone turned up many times. V usage is TRBV19 and J usage is TRBJ2-3; no clear D. The CDR3 runs to 12 residues. Per germline, CDR1 LNHDA and CDR2 SQIVND (reference sequence). Trimming removed 2 bases at V and 6 bases at J, with 6 bases between. The chain's CDR3 is CASSILRDTQYF. The CDR3 DNA is TGTGCCAGTAGTATATTACGGGATACGCAGTATTTT.

This clone was seen a few times. The genes are TRBV6-5 and TRBJ2-3, with D maybe TRBD2 (5 bases). This CDR3 region has 17 residues. Germline V gives CDR1 MNHEY, CDR2 SVGAGI. V was trimmed by 0 bases and J by 2 bases, leaving 15 bases between them. CDR3: CASSYSGSEGSTDTQYF. The CDR3 DNA follows: TGTGCCAGCAGTTACTCGGGGTCCGAGGGATCCACAGATACGCAGTATTTT.

This clone was observed at least ten times. CDR3 sequence reads: CASSEGVGTGGETQYF. DNA of the CDR3: TGTGCCAGCAGTGAAGGAGTGGGGACAGGGGGGGAGACCCAGTACTTC. V usage is TRBV6-1 and J usage is TRBJ2-5; 11 nucleotides line up with TRBD1. The CDR3 has 16 amino acids. The V segment lost 1 base and the J segment 5 bases; nucleotides outside the gene matches: 6. Germline values: CDR1 MNHNS, CDR2 SASEGT.

The chain uses TRBV5-1 and TRBJ2-3, with 8 nucleotides matching TRBD1. Germline CDR1 and CDR2: SGHRS and YFSETQ. V lost 4 bases and J lost 5; bases outside the gene matches: 12. The CDR3 is 16 amino acids. The CDR3 here is CASSVRTGRNGDTQYF. CDR3 coding DNA: TGCGCCAGCAGCGTAAGGACAGGGAGGAATGGAGATACGCAGTATTTT.